A selection of T cell receptor beta chains follows, all from one sample in a study of blood T cell repertoires in COVID-19. Only in-frame clones appear in the TCRdb table, and some are missing; sequencing was by immunoSEQ multiplex PCR. The data hold about 42,000 clones, with roughly 73% observed a single time. Sequencing was carried out using peripheral blood. Receptors originate from a woman in her 70s with acute or convalescent COVID-19. Each CDR3 is given with its conserved first and last residue. Fields, in order: D gene, V gene, clone size, J gene, CDR3 DNA, CDR3 protein. D genes are given only for firm matches. Not every row has a clone size; where given, it reads once, few, many or a size class.

d_call: .
v_call: TRBV30
clone_size: .
j_call: TRBJ1-4
cdr3_nt: TGTGCCTGGAGCCCCCAGGGGGAAAAACTGTTTTTT
cdr3_aa: CAWSPQGEKLFF

d_call: TRBD1
v_call: TRBV7-2
clone_size: .
j_call: TRBJ1-1
cdr3_nt: TGTGCCAGCAGCCCACGACAGGGCCGATCTGAAGCTTTCTTT
cdr3_aa: CASSPRQGRSEAFF

d_call: TRBD1
v_call: TRBV27
clone_size: .
j_call: TRBJ1-6
cdr3_nt: TGTGCCAGCAGTCATCCCACAGGGGGGGCGTCTATTAATTCACCCCTCCACTTT
cdr3_aa: CASSHPTGGASINSPLHF

d_call: TRBD2
v_call: TRBV11-2
clone_size: .
j_call: TRBJ2-3
cdr3_nt: TGTGCCAGCAGCCTAAACGGGGGGGCCTACTCTAGCACAGATACGCAGTATTTT
cdr3_aa: CASSLNGGAYSSTDTQYF

d_call: .
v_call: TRBV28
clone_size: once
j_call: TRBJ2-3
cdr3_nt: TGTGCCAGCAGTTTTTTATCTTCGGGGTCAGATACGCAGTATTTT
cdr3_aa: CASSFLSSGSDTQYF

d_call: .
v_call: TRBV5-5
clone_size: .
j_call: TRBJ1-3
cdr3_nt: TGTGCCAGCAGCTTGGACAGTATTAGGACCATATATTTT
cdr3_aa: CASSLDSIRTIYF

d_call: TRBD1
v_call: TRBV7-2
clone_size: few
j_call: TRBJ2-7
cdr3_nt: TGTGCCAGCAGCTCGACGCGGGACAGGGGACAGTACTTC
cdr3_aa: CASSSTRDRGQYF

d_call: .
v_call: TRBV19
clone_size: .
j_call: TRBJ1-2
cdr3_nt: TGTGCCAGTAGTATAGCCAGGACAACTAACTATGGCTACACCTTC
cdr3_aa: CASSIARTTNYGYTF

d_call: .
v_call: TRBV4-1
clone_size: .
j_call: TRBJ2-3
cdr3_nt: TGCGCCAGCAGCCAAGCGGGGGTCGATACGCAGTATTTT
cdr3_aa: CASSQAGVDTQYF

d_call: TRBD2
v_call: TRBV29-1
clone_size: .
j_call: TRBJ2-7
cdr3_nt: TGCAGCGTTGAGGCTAGCGGCCCCTACGAGCAGTACTTC
cdr3_aa: CSVEASGPYEQYF

d_call: .
v_call: TRBV6-5
clone_size: .
j_call: TRBJ1-1
cdr3_nt: TGTGCCAGCAGTTTTATGGACAGCAACACTGAAGCTTTCTTT
cdr3_aa: CASSFMDSNTEAFF

d_call: TRBD2
v_call: TRBV2
clone_size: once
j_call: TRBJ2-7
cdr3_nt: TGTGCCAGCAATTCGGGAGGGGCCTACGAGCAGTACTTC
cdr3_aa: CASNSGGAYEQYF

d_call: TRBD2
v_call: TRBV15
clone_size: few
j_call: TRBJ2-7
cdr3_nt: TGTGCCACCAGCCGCCGGGAGGGGGGCGAGCAGTACTTC
cdr3_aa: CATSRREGGEQYF

d_call: TRBD1
v_call: TRBV5-8
clone_size: .
j_call: TRBJ2-1
cdr3_nt: TGTGCCAGCAGCTTGAACAGGGGGAAGATCAATGAGCAGTTCTTC
cdr3_aa: CASSLNRGKINEQFF

d_call: .
v_call: TRBV15
clone_size: .
j_call: TRBJ2-7
cdr3_nt: TGTGCCACCAGCAGAGATCTCGGGAGAAACGAGCAGTACTTC
cdr3_aa: CATSRDLGRNEQYF

d_call: .
v_call: TRBV12-3/TRBV12-4
clone_size: .
j_call: TRBJ1-1
cdr3_nt: TGTGCCAGCAGTCCGGGAGAGAACACTGAAGCTTTCTTT
cdr3_aa: CASSPGENTEAFF

d_call: .
v_call: TRBV7-2
clone_size: .
j_call: TRBJ2-5
cdr3_nt: TGTGCCAGCAGCCCGATGACTAGGGCGGAGACCCAGTACTTC
cdr3_aa: CASSPMTRAETQYF

d_call: .
v_call: TRBV30
clone_size: few
j_call: TRBJ1-2
cdr3_nt: TGTGCCTGGAGCGGCGGCAGGGAAGGCTACACCTTC
cdr3_aa: CAWSGGREGYTF

d_call: .
v_call: TRBV2
clone_size: .
j_call: TRBJ1-6
cdr3_nt: TGTGCCAGCTCCGGGGGGGGCTCCTATAATTCACCCCTCCACTTT
cdr3_aa: CASSGGGSYNSPLHF

d_call: TRBD2
v_call: TRBV10-3
clone_size: .
j_call: TRBJ2-7
cdr3_nt: TGTGCCACTTTAGCGGGAGGGTCCTACGAGCAGTACTTC
cdr3_aa: CATLAGGSYEQYF

d_call: .
v_call: TRBV25-1
clone_size: .
j_call: TRBJ1-1
cdr3_nt: TGTGCCAGCAGGGGGCTGAACACTGAAGCTTTCTTT
cdr3_aa: CASRGLNTEAFF

d_call: TRBD1
v_call: TRBV6-2/TRBV6-3
clone_size: .
j_call: TRBJ2-1
cdr3_nt: TGTGCCAGCAGCCAAGACAGGGTCGGTGAGCAGTTCTTC
cdr3_aa: CASSQDRVGEQFF

d_call: .
v_call: TRBV2
clone_size: .
j_call: TRBJ1-5
cdr3_nt: TGTGCCAGCGACACAGGGTACGAGCAGCCCCAGCATTTT
cdr3_aa: CASDTGYEQPQHF

d_call: .
v_call: TRBV7-2
clone_size: once
j_call: TRBJ1-4
cdr3_nt: TGTGCCAGCAGCTTAGGCGACAGAGATAATGAAAAACTGTTTTTT
cdr3_aa: CASSLGDRDNEKLFF

d_call: TRBD2
v_call: TRBV28
clone_size: few
j_call: TRBJ2-4
cdr3_nt: TGTGCCAGCAGAAAAGGGCGGGGGTTCCAAAACATTCAGTACTTC
cdr3_aa: CASRKGRGFQNIQYF

d_call: .
v_call: TRBV30
clone_size: once
j_call: TRBJ2-1
cdr3_nt: TGTGCCTGGAGTGTATATCGACAGCCGAGCTCCTACAATGAGCAGTTCTTC
cdr3_aa: CAWSVYRQPSSYNEQFF

d_call: TRBD1
v_call: TRBV30
clone_size: .
j_call: TRBJ1-2
cdr3_nt: TGTGCCTGGACCCAACCCGGGGGACAGGCATATGGCTACACCTTC
cdr3_aa: CAWTQPGGQAYGYTF

d_call: .
v_call: TRBV20-1
clone_size: .
j_call: TRBJ2-4
cdr3_nt: TGCAGTGCTAGGACTGACAGGAAGCAATACTTC
cdr3_aa: CSARTDRKQYF

d_call: TRBD2
v_call: TRBV5-1
clone_size: .
j_call: TRBJ2-3
cdr3_nt: TGCGCCAGCAGCTTAGCGGGGAGAACAGATACGCAGTATTTT
cdr3_aa: CASSLAGRTDTQYF

d_call: TRBD2
v_call: TRBV19
clone_size: .
j_call: TRBJ2-1
cdr3_nt: TGTGCCAGTAAGAGGATAGCGGGGGCGGGCGAGCAGTTCTTC
cdr3_aa: CASKRIAGAGEQFF

d_call: TRBD1
v_call: TRBV27
clone_size: .
j_call: TRBJ2-2
cdr3_nt: TGTGCCAGCAGCGTCTTTGTGGGGACAGCAAACACCGGGGAGCTGTTTTTT
cdr3_aa: CASSVFVGTANTGELFF

d_call: TRBD1
v_call: TRBV19
clone_size: .
j_call: TRBJ2-1
cdr3_nt: TGTGCCAGTAGCTCTACAGGGGGCTTCTCCTACAATGAGCAGTTCTTC
cdr3_aa: CASSSTGGFSYNEQFF

d_call: .
v_call: TRBV3-1/TRBV3-2
clone_size: .
j_call: TRBJ2-2
cdr3_nt: TGTGCCAGCAGCCAAGCAACCGGGGAGCTGTTTTTT
cdr3_aa: CASSQATGELFF

d_call: TRBD1
v_call: TRBV9
clone_size: .
j_call: TRBJ1-4
cdr3_nt: TGTGCCAGCAGCGTTTCTCCGACAGGGACGAGTGAAAAACTGTTTTTT
cdr3_aa: CASSVSPTGTSEKLFF

d_call: .
v_call: TRBV14
clone_size: once
j_call: TRBJ2-2
cdr3_nt: TGTGCCAGCAGCCAAGAAATTCAAAACGGGGAGCTGTTTTTT
cdr3_aa: CASSQEIQNGELFF